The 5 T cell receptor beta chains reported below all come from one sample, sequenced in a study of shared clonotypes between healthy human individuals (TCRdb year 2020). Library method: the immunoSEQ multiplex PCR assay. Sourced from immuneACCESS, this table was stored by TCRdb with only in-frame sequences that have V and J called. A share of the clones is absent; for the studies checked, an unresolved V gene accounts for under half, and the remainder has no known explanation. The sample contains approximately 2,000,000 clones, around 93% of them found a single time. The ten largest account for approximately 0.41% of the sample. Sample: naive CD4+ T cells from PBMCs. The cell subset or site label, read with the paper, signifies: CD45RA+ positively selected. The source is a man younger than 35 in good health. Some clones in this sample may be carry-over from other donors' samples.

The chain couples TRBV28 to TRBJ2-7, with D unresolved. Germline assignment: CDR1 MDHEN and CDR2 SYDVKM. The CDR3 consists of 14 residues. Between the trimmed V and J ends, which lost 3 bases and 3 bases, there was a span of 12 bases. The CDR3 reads CASSFGDKHYEQYF. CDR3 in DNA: TGTGCCAGCAGTTTCGGTGACAAGCACTACGAGCAGTACTTC. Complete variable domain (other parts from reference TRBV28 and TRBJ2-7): DVKVTQSSRYLVKRTGEKVFLECVQDMDHENMFWYRQDPGLGLRLIYFSYDVKMKEKGDIPEGYSVSREKKERFSLILESASTNQTSMYLCASSFGDKHYEQYFGPGTRLTVT.

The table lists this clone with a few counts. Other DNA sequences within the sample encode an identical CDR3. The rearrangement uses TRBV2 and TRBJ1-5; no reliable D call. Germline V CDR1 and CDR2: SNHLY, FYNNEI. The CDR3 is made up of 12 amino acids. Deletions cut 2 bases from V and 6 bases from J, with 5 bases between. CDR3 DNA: TGTGCCAGCAGTGAATCGGTTCAGCCCCAGCATTTT. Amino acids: CASSESVQPQHF.

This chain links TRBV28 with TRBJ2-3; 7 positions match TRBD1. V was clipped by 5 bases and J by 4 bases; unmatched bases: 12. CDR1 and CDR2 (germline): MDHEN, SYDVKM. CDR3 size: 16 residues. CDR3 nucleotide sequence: TGTGCCAGCAGTATCCCGGACAGGCCGAGTGCAGATACGCAGTATTTT. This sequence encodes CASSIPDRPSADTQYF.

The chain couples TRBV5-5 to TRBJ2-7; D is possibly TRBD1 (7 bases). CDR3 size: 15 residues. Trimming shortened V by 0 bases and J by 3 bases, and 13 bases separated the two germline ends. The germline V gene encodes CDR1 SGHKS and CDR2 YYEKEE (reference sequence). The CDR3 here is CASSLVGGGYYEQYF. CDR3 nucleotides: TGTGCCAGCAGCTTGGTTGGAGGGGGCTACTACGAGCAGTACTTC.

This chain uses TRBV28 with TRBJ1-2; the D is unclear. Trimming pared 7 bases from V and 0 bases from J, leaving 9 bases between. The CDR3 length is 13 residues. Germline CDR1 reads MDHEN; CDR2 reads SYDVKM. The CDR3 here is CASTQSPNYGYTF. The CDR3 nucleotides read TGTGCCAGCACTCAGTCTCCTAACTATGGCTACACCTTC.